These 13 T cell receptor beta chains came from one sample sequenced in a study of molecular identifiers for immune sequencing clone quantification. One entry per CDR3 protein results from TCRdb running MiXCR on the PCR reads. The profile shows around 470,000 distinct CDR3 sequences, around a fifth of them singletons. Sequenced material: naive CD8+ T cells from blood, with Jurkat cell RNA spiked in. As to subset: FACS-sorted CD8+CD4-CCR7+CD45RA+ naive T cells. These receptors all stem from a human donor in good health. Some libraries in this study had Jurkat cell RNA spiked in.

This clonotype was seen repeatedly, ten times or more. This chain joins TRBV7-9 and TRBJ2-3, with a weak D call TRBD1 (6 bases). V was trimmed by 5 bases and J by 4 bases, leaving 10 bases between them. The length of the CDR3 is 13 residues. Germline V gene sequence: CDR1 SEHNR, CDR2 FQNEAQ (reference sequence). CDR3 nucleotides: TGTGCCAGCAGCCCACAGGGAGCAGATACGCAGTATTTT. Protein: CASSPQGADTQYF.

The chain carries TRBV7-6 and TRBJ2-1; 9 nucleotides line up with TRBD2. Per the germline V gene, CDR1 is SGHVS and CDR2 is FNYEAQ. Trimming took 7 bases from V and 7 from J; bases not matched to a gene: 8. This CDR3 comprises 14 residues. CDR3 nucleotide sequence: TGTGCCAGCACCCCGGGACTAGCTCCAAATGAGCAGTTCTTC. Translation: CASTPGLAPNEQFF.

The chain combines TRBV6-2 or TRBV6-3 with TRBJ1-2; D gene uncertain. CDR1 is MNHEY and CDR2 is SVGEGT in the germline V gene. This CDR3 region has 15 residues. V dropped 1 base and J dropped 3 bases, with 12 bases sitting between them. This CDR3 is CASSYYSSGDYGYTF. CDR3 DNA: TGTGCCAGCAGTTACTATTCATCCGGAGACTATGGCTACACCTTC.

The chain links TRBV20-1 to TRBJ1-1; D remains ambiguous. The ends were cut back, 0 bases at V and 0 bases at J, with 8 bases in the middle. CDR1 is DFQATT, CDR2 SNEGSKA, per germline (reference sequence). The CDR3 contains 14 residues. CDR3 DNA: TGCAGTGCTAGAGATGTTGGGGTGAACACTGAAGCTTTCTTT. It specifies CSARDVGVNTEAFF.

This clonotype was seen many times. The chain couples TRBV12-3 or TRBV12-4 to TRBJ2-1; D not resolved. The CDR3 contains 12 residues. The ends were cut back, 2 bases at V and 9 bases at J, with 8 bases in the middle. The CDR3 region is CASSLYQAEQFF. CDR3 sequence (DNA): TGTGCCAGCAGTTTATATCAGGCTGAGCAGTTCTTC.

The V call is TRBV2, the J call TRBJ2-7; D not certain. This CDR3 comprises 12 residues. Trimming took 4 bases from V and 3 from J, leaving 7 bases between them. CDR1 is SNHLY and CDR2 is FYNNEI in the germline V gene. In nucleotides, the CDR3 is TGTGCCAGCAGTGCGCAGAACTACGAGCAGTACTTC. It is translated as CASSAQNYEQYF. Together with reference TRBV2 and TRBJ2-7, the CDR3 gives the full variable domain: EPEVTQTPSHQVTQMGQEVILRCVPISNHLYFYWYRQILGQKVEFLVSFYNNEISEKSEIFDDQFSVERPDGSNFTLKIRSTKLEDSAMYFCASSAQNYEQYFGPGTRLTVT.

This clonotype has ten or more counts. The rearrangement joins TRBV18 to TRBJ1-5; D not resolved. The ends were cut back, 0 bases at V and 6 bases at J, with 12 bases in the middle. This CDR3 comprises 15 residues. CDR1 is KGHSH, CDR2 LQKENI, per germline. DNA for the CDR3: TGTGCCAGCTCACCACCAGGGCTAGTGGGTCAGCCCCAGCATTTT. This codes for CASSPPGLVGQPQHF.

The chain is built from TRBV28 and TRBJ2-5, with a weak D call TRBD2 (6 bases). V lost 8 bases, J lost 2 bases, and 15 bases lay in between. CDR3 size: 14 residues. Germline CDR1 MDHEN, CDR2 SYDVKM. The CDR3 DNA reads as TGTGCCAGCGGTGAAAGGACTAATCAAGAGACCCAGTACTTC. Its protein product is CASGERTNQETQYF.

This clonotype was seen at least ten times. Here the CDR3 DNA reads TGTGCCTGGAGTGTTGGCCAGAACACTGAAGCTTTCTTT. This sequence encodes CAWSVGQNTEAFF. The V gene is TRBV30, the J gene TRBJ1-1; no firm D call. The CDR3 length is 13 residues. CDR1 and CDR2 (germline): GTSNPN, SVGIG (reference sequence). Trimming took 0 bases from V and 1 from J, leaving 6 bases between them.

The rearrangement links TRBV3-1 to TRBJ2-5, with 10 bases that match TRBD2. CDR1 and CDR2 from the germline V gene are LGHDT and YNNKEL (reference sequence). There are 19 residues in the CDR3. V dropped 1 base and J dropped 2; count of bases not matched to a gene: 13. The CDR3 nucleotides read TGTGCCAGCAGCCAAGGCTCTCAGCGGGGGGGAACTTTACAAGAGACCCAGTACTTC. Encoded protein: CASSQGSQRGGTLQETQYF.

Comments on this clonotype: A single base separates this from a much larger clone, so it may be a read error. The chain employs TRBV7-9 and TRBJ2-2; the match to TRBD2 covers 7 bases. Germline trimming cut 3 bases from V and 2 bases from J; bases unmatched to any gene: 9. The CDR3 sequence is 17 residues long. Germline loops: CDR1 SEHNR, CDR2 FQNEAQ (reference sequence). CDR3 in amino acids: CASSFGASGENTGELFF. DNA of the CDR3: TGTGCCAGCAGCTTTGGGGCTAGCGGAGAAAACACCGGGGAGCTGTTTTTT.

This clonotype was observed at least ten times. V gene TRBV6-6 combines with J gene TRBJ2-4; D ambiguous. V dropped 2 bases and J dropped 5 bases, with 4 bases sitting between them. CDR3 length equals 12 residues. CDR1 and CDR2 (germline): MNHNY, SVGAGI (reference sequence). CDR3 residues: CASSYLQNIQYF. CDR3 nucleotide sequence: TGTGCCAGCAGTTACCTTCAAAACATTCAGTACTTC.

This clonotype was seen only a few times. The chain has TRBV10-3 and TRBJ1-2; D not certain. V lost 5 bases to trimming and J lost 7 bases, with 14 bases between them. The CDR3 is made up of 13 amino acids. Germline V gene sequence: CDR1 ENHRY, CDR2 SYGVKD. The chain's CDR3 is CAISPTQPIGYTF. CDR3 in DNA: TGTGCCATCAGTCCTACCCAACCTATTGGCTACACCTTC.